This TCR beta chain was identified during a study of beta chain features in type 1 diabetes. Regarding the study as a whole: Researchers report that Type 1 diabetes patients had moderately but significantly shorter TCRB CDR3s across all four CD4+ subsets.

On this clone: Its antigen is not known.

Sequenced material consisted of expressed TCRB transcripts (all of the isolated RNA was reverse transcribed). Measured with immunoSEQ multiplex PCR; TCRdb has only the in-frame clones, and not every one. The sample carries about 240,000 clones, approximately 15% recorded once. This CDR3 contains 15 residues. Looked up from germline, CDR1 is SGHTA and CDR2 is FQGNSA. The V segment lost 4 bases and the J segment 4 bases; nucleotides outside the gene matches: 6. The sequencing input was naive CD4+ T cells from blood. This chain connects TRBV7-2 to TRBJ2-7, with 11 bases fitting TRBD1. The TCR originated in a man aged 25-45 years with type 1 diabetes. The CDR3 loop is CASSSAGTGGYEQYF. CDR3 bases: TGTGCCAGCAGCTCAGCCGGGACAGGGGGTTACGAGCAGTACTTC.